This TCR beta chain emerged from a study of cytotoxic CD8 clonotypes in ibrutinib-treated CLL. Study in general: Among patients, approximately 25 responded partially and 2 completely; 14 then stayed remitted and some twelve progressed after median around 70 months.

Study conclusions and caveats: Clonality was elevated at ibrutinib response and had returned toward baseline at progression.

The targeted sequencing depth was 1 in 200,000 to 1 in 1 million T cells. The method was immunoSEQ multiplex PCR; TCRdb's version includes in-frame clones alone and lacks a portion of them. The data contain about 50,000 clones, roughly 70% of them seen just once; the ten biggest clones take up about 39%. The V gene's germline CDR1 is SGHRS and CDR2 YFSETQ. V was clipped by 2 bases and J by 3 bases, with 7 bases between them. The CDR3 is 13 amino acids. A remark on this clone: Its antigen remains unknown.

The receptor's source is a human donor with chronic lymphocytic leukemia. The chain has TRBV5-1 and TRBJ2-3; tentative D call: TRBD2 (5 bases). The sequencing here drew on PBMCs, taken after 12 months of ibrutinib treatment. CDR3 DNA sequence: TGCGCCAGCAGCTTAGAGGGTACAGATACGCAGTATTTT. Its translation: CASSLEGTDTQYF.